The clone carrying this TCR beta chain was counted ten times or more. The antigen is unknown. As originally analysed: Using the CDR3 differences seen across clinicopathological groups, the authors built a distant-metastasis classifier for papillary thyroid cancer, which was meant to discriminate distant-metastatic patients. Through MiXCR, TCRdb re-clonotyped the PCR reads. The authors' filters were not applied to this entry. The data show tens of thousands of clones, 11% seen once. The record originates from a study of metastatic and nonmetastatic thyroid tumors. Whole-study context: Both malignant and benign thyroid patients supplied peripheral blood and tumor or nodule tissue samples, across which the repertoires of these patients were then compared. Study findings and constraints: Patients with malignant thyroid tumors reportedly had significantly higher TCR beta diversity than those with benign nodules, in blood and tumor.

Nobody among the patients had been given any treatment before thyroid surgery. Sequencing was performed on blood. The receptor was isolated from a female donor with papillary thyroid cancer or a benign thyroid nodule (not recorded which). Some clones in this sample may be carry-over from other donors' samples.

CDR3 DNA: TGTGCCACCAGCAGTCGACAGGGTCCAGAGACCCAGTACTTC. Protein: CATSSRQGPETQYF. V gene TRBV15 combines with J gene TRBJ2-5; 7 bases are a match to TRBD1. Germline loops: CDR1 LNHNV, CDR2 YYDKDF (reference sequence). With 3 bases clipped from V and 4 bases from J, the junction kept 5 bases outside the gene matches. The CDR3 totals 14 residues. Full variable domain (outside the CDR3, taken from reference TRBV15 and TRBJ2-5): DAMVIQNPRYQVTQFGKPVTLSCSQTLNHNVMYWYQQKSSQAPKLLFHYYDKDFNNEADTPDNFQSRRPNTSFCFLDIRSPGLGDTAMYLCATSSRQGPETQYFGPGTRLLVL.